This TCR beta chain was sequenced in a study of blood T cell repertoires in COVID-19. Profiled with immunoSEQ multiplex PCR; TCRdb holds only in-frame clones, not every one. This table holds nearly 250,000 clones, over 80% found once. The TCR originated in a man aged 45 to 65 who had been exposed to COVID-19. Sequences were obtained from PBMCs or T cells enriched from blood (not recorded which).

Here the CDR3 DNA reads TGTGCCAGCTCACCACCGGGACAGCTATGGGGCTACACCTTC. Translated, it gives CASSPPGQLWGYTF. The rearrangement joins TRBV18 to TRBJ1-2, with 7 bases that match TRBD1. Germline values: CDR1 KGHSH, CDR2 LQKENI. The CDR3 sequence is 14 residues long. The ends lost 0 bases at V and 8 bases at J; junction bases unmatched: 6. Using reference TRBV18 and TRBJ1-2 for the parts outside the CDR3, the full variable domain is NAGVMQNPRHLVRRRGQEARLRCSPMKGHSHVYWYRQLPEEGLKFMVYLQKENIIDESGMPKERFSAEFPKEGPSILRIQQVVRGDSAAYFCASSPPGQLWGYTFGSGTRLTVV.